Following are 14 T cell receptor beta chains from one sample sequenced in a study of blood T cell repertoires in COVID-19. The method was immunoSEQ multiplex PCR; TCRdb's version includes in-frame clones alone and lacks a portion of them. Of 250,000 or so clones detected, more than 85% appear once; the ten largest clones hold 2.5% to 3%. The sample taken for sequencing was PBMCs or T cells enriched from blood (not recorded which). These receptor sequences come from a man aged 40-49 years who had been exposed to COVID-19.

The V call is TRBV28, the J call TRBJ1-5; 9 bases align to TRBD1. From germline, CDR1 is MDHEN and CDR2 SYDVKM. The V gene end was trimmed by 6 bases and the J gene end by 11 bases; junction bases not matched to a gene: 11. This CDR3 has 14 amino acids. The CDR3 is CASSITGGGLAQHF. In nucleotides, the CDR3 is TGTGCCAGCAGCATTACAGGGGGCGGCCTGGCCCAGCATTTT.

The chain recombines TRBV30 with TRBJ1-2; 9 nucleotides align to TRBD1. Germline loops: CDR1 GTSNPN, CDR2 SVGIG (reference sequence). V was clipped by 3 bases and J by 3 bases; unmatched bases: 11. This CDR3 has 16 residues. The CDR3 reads CAWRRFRDREHYGYTF. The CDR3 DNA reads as TGTGCCTGGAGGCGTTTCCGGGACAGGGAACACTATGGCTACACCTTC. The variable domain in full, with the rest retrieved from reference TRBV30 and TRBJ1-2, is SQTIHQWPATLVQPVGSPLSLECTVEGTSNPNLYWYRQAAGRGLQLLFYSVGIGQISSEVPQNLSASRPQDRQFILSSKKLLLSDSGFYLCAWRRFRDREHYGYTFGSGTRLTVV.

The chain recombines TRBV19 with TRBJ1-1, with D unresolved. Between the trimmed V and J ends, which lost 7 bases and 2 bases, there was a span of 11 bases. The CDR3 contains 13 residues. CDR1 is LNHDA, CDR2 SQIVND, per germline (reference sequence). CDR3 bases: TGTGCCAGTATAGAGGAGCAAAACACTGAAGCTTTCTTT. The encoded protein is CASIEEQNTEAFF.

CDR3: CASSYSNQPQHF. For the CDR3, the DNA is TGTGCCAGCAGCTATAGCAATCAGCCCCAGCATTTT. V usage is TRBV28 and J usage is TRBJ1-5; D call uncertain. Germline CDR1 and CDR2: MDHEN and SYDVKM. The length of the CDR3 is 12 residues. Between the trimmed V and J ends, which lost 6 bases and 0 bases, there was a span of 3 bases.

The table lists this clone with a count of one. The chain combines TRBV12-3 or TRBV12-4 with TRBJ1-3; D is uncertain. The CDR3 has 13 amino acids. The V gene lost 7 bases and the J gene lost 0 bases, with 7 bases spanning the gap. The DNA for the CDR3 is TGTGCCAGCAACTCGAACTCTGGAAACACCATATATTTT. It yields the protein CASNSNSGNTIYF.

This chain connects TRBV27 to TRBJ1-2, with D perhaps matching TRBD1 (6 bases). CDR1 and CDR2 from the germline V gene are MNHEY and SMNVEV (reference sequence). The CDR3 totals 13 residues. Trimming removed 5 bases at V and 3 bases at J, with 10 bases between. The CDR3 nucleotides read TGTGCCAGCAGTAAACAGGGCGACTATGGCTACACCTTC. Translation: CASSKQGDYGYTF.

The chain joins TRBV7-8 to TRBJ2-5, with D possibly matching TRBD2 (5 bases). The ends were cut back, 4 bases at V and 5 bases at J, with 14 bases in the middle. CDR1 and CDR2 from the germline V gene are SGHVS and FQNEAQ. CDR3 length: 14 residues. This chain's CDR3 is CASSSPRGWETQYF. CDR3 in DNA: TGTGCCAGCAGCTCCCCCCGGGGTTGGGAGACCCAGTACTTC.

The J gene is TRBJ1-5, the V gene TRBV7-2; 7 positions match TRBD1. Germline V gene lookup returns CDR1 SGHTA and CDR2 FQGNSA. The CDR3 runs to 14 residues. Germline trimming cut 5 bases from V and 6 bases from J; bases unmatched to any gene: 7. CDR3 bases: TGTGCCAGCAGCCTTCAAGGGGGCCTTCAGCCCCAGCATTTT. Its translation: CASSLQGGLQPQHF.

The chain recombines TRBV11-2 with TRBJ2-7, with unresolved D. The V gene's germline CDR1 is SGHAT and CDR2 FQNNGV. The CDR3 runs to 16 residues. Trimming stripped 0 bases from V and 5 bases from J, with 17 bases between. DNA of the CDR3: TGTGCCAGCAGCTTAGATCCTTACAGTGAAGACCACGAGCAGTACTTC. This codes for CASSLDPYSEDHEQYF.

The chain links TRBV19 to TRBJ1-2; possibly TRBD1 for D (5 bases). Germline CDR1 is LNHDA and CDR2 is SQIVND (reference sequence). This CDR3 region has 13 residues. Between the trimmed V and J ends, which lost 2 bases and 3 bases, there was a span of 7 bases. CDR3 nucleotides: TGTGCCAGTAGTATACGGGACTACTATGGCTACACCTTC. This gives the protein CASSIRDYYGYTF.

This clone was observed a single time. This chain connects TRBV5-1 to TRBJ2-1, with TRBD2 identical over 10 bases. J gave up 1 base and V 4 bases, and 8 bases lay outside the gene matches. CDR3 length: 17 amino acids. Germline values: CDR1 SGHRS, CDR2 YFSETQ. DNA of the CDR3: TGCGCCAGCAGCGTTAACGTAGCGGGAGGTTCCTACAATGAGCAGTTCTTC. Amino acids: CASSVNVAGGSYNEQFF.

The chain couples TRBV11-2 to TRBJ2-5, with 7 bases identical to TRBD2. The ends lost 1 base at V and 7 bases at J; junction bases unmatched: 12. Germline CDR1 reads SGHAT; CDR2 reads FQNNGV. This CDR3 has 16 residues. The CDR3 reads CASSLGRGRGVMTQYF. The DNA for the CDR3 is TGTGCCAGCAGCTTAGGGCGCGGGAGAGGGGTCATGACCCAGTACTTC.

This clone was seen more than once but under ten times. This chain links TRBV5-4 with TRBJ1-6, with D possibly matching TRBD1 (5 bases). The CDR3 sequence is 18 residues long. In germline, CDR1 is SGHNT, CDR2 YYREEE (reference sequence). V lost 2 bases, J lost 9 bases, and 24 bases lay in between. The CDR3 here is CASSLNGNRGRSVSPLHF. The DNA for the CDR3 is TGTGCCAGCAGCTTAAATGGAAATAGGGGCAGATCGGTTTCACCCCTCCACTTT.

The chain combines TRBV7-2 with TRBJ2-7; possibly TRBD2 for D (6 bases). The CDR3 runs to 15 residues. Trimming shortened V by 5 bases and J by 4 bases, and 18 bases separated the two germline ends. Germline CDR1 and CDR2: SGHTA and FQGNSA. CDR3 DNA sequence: TGTGCCAGCAGCGGACGTGGAGGGAAAGAGTACGAGCAGTACTTC. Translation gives CASSGRGGKEYEQYF.